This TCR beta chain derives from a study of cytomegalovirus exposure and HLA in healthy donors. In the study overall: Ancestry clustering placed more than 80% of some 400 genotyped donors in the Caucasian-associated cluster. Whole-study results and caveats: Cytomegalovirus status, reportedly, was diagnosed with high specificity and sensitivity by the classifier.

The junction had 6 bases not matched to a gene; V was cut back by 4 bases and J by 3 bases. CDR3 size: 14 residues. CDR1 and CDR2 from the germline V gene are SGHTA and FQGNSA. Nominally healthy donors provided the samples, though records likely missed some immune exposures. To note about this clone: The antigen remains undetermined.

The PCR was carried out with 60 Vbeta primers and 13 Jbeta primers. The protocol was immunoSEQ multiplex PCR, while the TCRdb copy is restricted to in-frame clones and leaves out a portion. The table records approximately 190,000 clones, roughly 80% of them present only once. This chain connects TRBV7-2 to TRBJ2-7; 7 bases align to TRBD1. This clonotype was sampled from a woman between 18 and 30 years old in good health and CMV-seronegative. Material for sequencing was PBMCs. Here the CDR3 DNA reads TGTGCCAGCAGCTCGAGGGACAGATACTACGAGCAGTACTTC. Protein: CASSSRDRYYEQYF.